This TCR beta chain derives from a study of T cell responses to AZD1222 COVID-19 vaccine. Across the study: Samples with a second dose at about 4 or about 12 weeks were pooled together. Study-level findings and limits: After two AZD1222 doses, spike-specific TCR breadth and depth rose versus day 0. Samples come after the peak T cell response, not at day 14. The donor group comprised mostly white British people and more females; the analysis possibly underestimated clonal diversity.

Profiling relied on immunoSEQ multiplex PCR, and the TCRdb table lists in-frame clones only, not all of them. The table records about 210,000 clones, 85% to 95% of them present only once. This clone was observed a single time. As yet, its antigen is unknown. The CDR3 is 13 residues long. V lost 6 bases to trimming and J lost 7 bases; unmatched junction nucleotides: 5. CDR1 LNHDA and CDR2 SQIVND come from the germline V gene (reference sequence). V and J are TRBV19 and TRBJ2-5; 10 positions agree with TRBD1. The source was peripheral blood, collected on day 0 of AZD1222 vaccination. This sequence originates from an adult in good health. CDR3 DNA: TGTGCCAGTAGCACCGGGACAGGGGTGACCCAGTACTTC. Encoded protein: CASSTGTGVTQYF.